A single sample is the source of the 4 T cell receptor beta chains below, sequenced in a study of T-cell reconstitution after alpha-beta-depleted transplantation in children. TCRbeta library construction was performed incorporating unique molecular identifiers. TCRdb reanalysed the PCR reads using MiXCR and keeps one entry per CDR3 protein. The table includes about 350,000 distinct CDR3 sequences, roughly 14% detected once. Sequenced here: PBMCs, sampled from the stem cell graft. These receptors all stem from a human donor who donated a stem cell graft to a child with Fanconi anemia.

This clonotype was detected many times. The chain couples TRBV4-3 to TRBJ2-3; 9 bases map to TRBD2. This CDR3 has 19 residues. V gave up 0 bases and J gave up 4 bases; unmatched junction bases: 14. The germline V gene has CDR1 LGHNA and CDR2 YSLEER. CDR3 sequence reads: CASSQDFTRASGDSDTQYF. Here the CDR3 DNA reads TGCGCCAGCAGCCAAGATTTTACCAGAGCTAGCGGGGATTCAGATACGCAGTATTTT.

The chain uses TRBV5-1 and TRBJ2-7; D not certain. This CDR3 is 13 amino acids long. V lost 3 bases and J lost 3, with 10 bases in between. Germline loops: CDR1 SGHRS, CDR2 YFSETQ. Here the CDR3 DNA reads TGCGCCAGCAGCTCTACCTCCCTCTACGAGCAGTACTTC. Its protein product is CASSSTSLYEQYF. The full variable domain, completed using reference TRBV5-1 and TRBJ2-7, is KAGVTQTPRYLIKTRGQQVTLSCSPISGHRSVSWYQQTPGQGLQFLFEYFSETQRNKGNFPGRFSGRQFSNSRSEMNVSTLELGDSALYLCASSSTSLYEQYFGPGTRLTVT.

This clonotype has a handful of counts. V usage is TRBV5-1 and J usage is TRBJ1-1; no reliable D call. This CDR3 spans 13 amino acids. Germline V gene sequence: CDR1 SGHRS, CDR2 YFSETQ. Deletions cut 2 bases from V and 6 bases from J, with 11 bases between. CDR3 DNA sequence: TGCGCCAGCAGCTTTGGGGTCGTCCCTGAAGCTTTCTTT. It is translated as CASSFGVVPEAFF.

V is TRBV11-2 and J is TRBJ1-2; no firm D call. Per the germline V gene, CDR1 is SGHAT and CDR2 is FQNNGV. The CDR3 totals 14 residues. Trimming stripped 5 bases from V and 1 base from J, with 11 bases between. In DNA, the CDR3 is TGTGCCAGCAGCCCCAGCCAGGATAACTATGGCTACACCTTC. This encodes CASSPSQDNYGYTF.